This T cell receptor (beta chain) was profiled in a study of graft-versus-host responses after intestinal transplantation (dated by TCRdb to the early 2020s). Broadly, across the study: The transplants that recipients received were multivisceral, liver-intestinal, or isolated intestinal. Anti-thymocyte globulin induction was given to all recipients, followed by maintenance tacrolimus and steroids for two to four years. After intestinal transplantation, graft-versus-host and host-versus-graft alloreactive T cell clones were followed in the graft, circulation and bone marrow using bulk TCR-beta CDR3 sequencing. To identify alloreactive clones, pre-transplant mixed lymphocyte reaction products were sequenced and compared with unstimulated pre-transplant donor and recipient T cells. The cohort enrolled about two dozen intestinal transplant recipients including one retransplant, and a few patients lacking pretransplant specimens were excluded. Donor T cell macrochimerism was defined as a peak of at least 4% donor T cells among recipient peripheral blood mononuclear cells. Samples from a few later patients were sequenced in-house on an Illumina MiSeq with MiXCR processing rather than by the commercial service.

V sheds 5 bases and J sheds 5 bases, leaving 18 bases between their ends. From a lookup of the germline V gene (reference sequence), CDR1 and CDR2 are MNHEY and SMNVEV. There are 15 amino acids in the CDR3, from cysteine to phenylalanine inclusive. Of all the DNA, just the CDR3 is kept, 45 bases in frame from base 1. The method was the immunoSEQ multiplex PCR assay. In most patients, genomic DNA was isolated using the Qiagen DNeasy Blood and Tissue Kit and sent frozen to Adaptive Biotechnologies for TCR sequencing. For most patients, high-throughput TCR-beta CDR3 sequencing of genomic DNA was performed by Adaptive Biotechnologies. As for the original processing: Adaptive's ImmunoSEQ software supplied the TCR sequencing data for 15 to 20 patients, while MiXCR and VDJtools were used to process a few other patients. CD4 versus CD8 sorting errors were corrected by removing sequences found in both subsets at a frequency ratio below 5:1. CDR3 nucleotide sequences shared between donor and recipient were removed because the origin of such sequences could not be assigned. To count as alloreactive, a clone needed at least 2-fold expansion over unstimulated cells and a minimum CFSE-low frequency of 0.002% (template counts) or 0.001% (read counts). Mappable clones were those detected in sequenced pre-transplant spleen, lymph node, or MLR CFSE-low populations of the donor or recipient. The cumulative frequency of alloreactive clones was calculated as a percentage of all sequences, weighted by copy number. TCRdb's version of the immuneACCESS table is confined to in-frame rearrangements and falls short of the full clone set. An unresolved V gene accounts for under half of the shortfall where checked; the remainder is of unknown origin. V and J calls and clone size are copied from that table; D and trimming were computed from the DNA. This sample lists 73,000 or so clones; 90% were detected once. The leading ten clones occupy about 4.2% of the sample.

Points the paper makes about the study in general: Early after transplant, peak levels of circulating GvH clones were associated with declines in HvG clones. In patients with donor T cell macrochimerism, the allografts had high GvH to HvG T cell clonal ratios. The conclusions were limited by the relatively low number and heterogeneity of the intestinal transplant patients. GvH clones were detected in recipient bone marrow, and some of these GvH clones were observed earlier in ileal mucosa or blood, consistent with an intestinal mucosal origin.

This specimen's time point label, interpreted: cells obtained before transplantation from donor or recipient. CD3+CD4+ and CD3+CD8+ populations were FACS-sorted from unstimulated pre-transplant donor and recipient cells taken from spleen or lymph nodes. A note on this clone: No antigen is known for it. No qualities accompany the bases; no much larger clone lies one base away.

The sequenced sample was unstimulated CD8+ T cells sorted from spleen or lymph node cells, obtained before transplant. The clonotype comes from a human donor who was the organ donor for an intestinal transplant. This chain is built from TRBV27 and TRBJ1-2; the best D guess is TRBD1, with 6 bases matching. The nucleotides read TGTGCCAGCAGTACCCTACAGGGAATACCTTATGGCTACACCTTC. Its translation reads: CASSTLQGIPYGYTF.